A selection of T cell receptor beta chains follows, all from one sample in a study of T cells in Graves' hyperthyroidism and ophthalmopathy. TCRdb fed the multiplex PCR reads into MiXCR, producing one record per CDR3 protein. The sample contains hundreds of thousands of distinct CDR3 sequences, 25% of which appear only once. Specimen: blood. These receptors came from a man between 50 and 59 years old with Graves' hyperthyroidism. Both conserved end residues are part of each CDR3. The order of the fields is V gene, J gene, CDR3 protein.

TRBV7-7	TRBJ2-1	CASSLGGIYNEQFF
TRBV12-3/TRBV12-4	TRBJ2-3	CASSLGLAGDTQYF
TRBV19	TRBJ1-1	CASSTGQANTEAFF
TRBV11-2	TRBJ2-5	CASSESPGAQETQYF
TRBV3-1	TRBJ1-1	CASRQSIGRGYMNTEAFF
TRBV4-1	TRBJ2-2	CASSQGGQGNTGELFF
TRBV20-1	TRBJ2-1	CSAAGAGTSGRRGYNEQFF
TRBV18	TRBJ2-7	CASSLRDSRAYEQYF
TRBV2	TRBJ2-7	CASIREEQYF
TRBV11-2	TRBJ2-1	CASSLVFRGGAYNEQFF
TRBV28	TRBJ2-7	CASSFPPGQVNYEQYF
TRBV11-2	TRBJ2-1	CASSLVGKGAYNEQFF
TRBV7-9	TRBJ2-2	CASSSGQGLTGELFF
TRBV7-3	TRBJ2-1	CASSLPGANYNEQFF
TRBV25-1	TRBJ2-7	CASTRDRGHEQYF
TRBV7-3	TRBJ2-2	CASGAGGTGELFF